This T cell receptor beta chain was identified during a study of human T cells and chemical hapten exposure. Only a few counts were recorded for this clonotype. This sample's time point: patch test 3, about 24 weeks after DPC sensitization. The treatment was: therapeutic diphenylcyclopropenone sensitization with weekly scalp DPC. Using its own MiXCR run on the RACE reads, TCRdb lists one record per CDR3 protein. This sample has 50,000 to 80,000 distinct CDR3 sequences, with about 10% found just once. The sample in question was whole blood, obtained in connection with sensitization to the hapten diphenylcyclopropenone (DPC). The source of this sequence is a woman in her twenties or thirties with alopecia areata. Some clones in this sample may be carry-over from other donors' samples.

The CDR3 DNA is TGTGCCAGCAGCTCTATGAGGTTCCAAGGGGACAATGAGCAGTTCTTC. Translating gives CASSSMRFQGDNEQFF. The chain has TRBV7-3 and TRBJ2-1; TRBD1 is a possible D gene (5 bases). The CDR3 has 16 residues. The ends were cut back, 4 bases at V and 5 bases at J, with 18 bases in the middle. Germline assignment: CDR1 SGHTA and CDR2 FQGTGA.